Following are 2 T cell receptor beta chains from one sample sequenced in a study of T cell repertoires in cytomegalovirus infection. A single record per CDR3 protein comes from TCRdb applying MiXCR to the reads. The sample comprises a few hundred thousand distinct CDR3 sequences, over 7.5% of which are singletons, and roughly 4.5% rests with the top ten. What was sequenced was PBMCs. The receptors were sampled from a human donor in good health (CMV status not recorded). Some clones in this sample may be carry-over from other donors' samples.

This clonotype occurred a few times. The genes are TRBV4-3 and TRBJ2-1; perhaps TRBD2 as D (6 bases). V gave up 1 base and J gave up 1 base, with 17 bases separating them. The CDR3 loop spans 18 amino acids. Looked up from germline, CDR1 is LGHNA and CDR2 is YSLEER. Here the CDR3 reads CASSQGTGRGASYNEQFF. The CDR3 region has the DNA TGCGCCAGCAGCCAAGGGACGGGGCGGGGCGCTTCCTACAATGAGCAGTTCTTC.

About this clonotype itself: This sequence may be a read error, since a much larger clone differs from it by one base. The CDR3, as DNA: TGTGCCAGCAGCCCGGACAGGGACGGCAAACAGCCCCAGCATTTT. Translated, it gives CASSPDRDGKQPQHF. The chain uses TRBV6-2 or TRBV6-3 and TRBJ1-5; 8 nucleotides agree with TRBD1. Germline CDR1 reads MNHEY; CDR2 reads SVGEGT. The CDR3 is 15 residues long.